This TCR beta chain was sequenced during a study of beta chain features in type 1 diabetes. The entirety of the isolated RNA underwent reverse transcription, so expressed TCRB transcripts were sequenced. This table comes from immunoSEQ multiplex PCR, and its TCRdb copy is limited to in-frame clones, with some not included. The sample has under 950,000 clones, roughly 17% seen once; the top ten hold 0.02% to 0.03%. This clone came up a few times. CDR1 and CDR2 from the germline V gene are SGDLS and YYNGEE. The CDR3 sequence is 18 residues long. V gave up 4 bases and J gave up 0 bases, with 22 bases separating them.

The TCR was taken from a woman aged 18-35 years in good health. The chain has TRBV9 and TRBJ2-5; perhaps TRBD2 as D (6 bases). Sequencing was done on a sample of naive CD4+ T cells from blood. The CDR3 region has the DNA TGTGCCAGCAGCCCGACGAACGCGGGACCGAAGTACCAAGAGACCCAGTACTTC. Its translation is CASSPTNAGPKYQETQYF.